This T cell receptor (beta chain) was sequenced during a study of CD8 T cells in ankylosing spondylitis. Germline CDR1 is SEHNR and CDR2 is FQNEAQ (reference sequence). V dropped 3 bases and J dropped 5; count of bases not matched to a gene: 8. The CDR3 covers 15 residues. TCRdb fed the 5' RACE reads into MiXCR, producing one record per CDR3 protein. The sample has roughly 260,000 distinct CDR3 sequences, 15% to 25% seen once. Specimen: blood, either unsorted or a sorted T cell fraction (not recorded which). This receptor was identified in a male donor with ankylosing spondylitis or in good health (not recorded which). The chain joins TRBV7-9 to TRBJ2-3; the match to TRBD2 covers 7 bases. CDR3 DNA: TGTGCCAGCAGCTTTGATGGGAGGGCCATAGATACGCAGTATTTT. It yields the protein CASSFDGRAIDTQYF.